This T cell receptor beta chain originates from a study of blood T cell repertoires in COVID-19. Study summary: In each case, the material was cDNA or gDNA derived from T cells, B-cell-depleted T cells, or PBMCs.

Sequencing was performed with immunoSEQ multiplex PCR; in TCRdb, only in-frame clones are kept and a portion is missing. The sample lists some 110,000 clones, around 85% occurring once. Germline loops: CDR1 MDHEN, CDR2 SYDVKM. This CDR3 has 11 residues. In regard to this clone: The junction departs from the called germline gene at one end, perhaps through a read error.

Followed longitudinally, the Seattle patients had been enrolled during active infection. The sequenced material came from peripheral blood. The V gene is TRBV28, the J gene TRBJ1-5; the match to TRBD1 covers 7 bases. The sequence was collected from a woman of 80 years or more with COVID-19, enrolled during active disease. Here the CDR3 reads CASGVDRATYF. In DNA, the CDR3 is TGTGCCAGCGGGGTTGACAGGGCAACGTATTTT.